This TCR beta chain was sequenced for a study of chemoradiotherapy in HPV16-positive cancers. Data came from immunoSEQ multiplex PCR; TCRdb stores just in-frame clones and leaves some out. The repertoire holds about 5,400 clones, approximately 90% seen once, with 1.5% to 2% in the top ten. Trimming took off 4 bases at V and 2 bases at J, with 12 bases between the two ends. CDR3 length: 14 residues. Germline V gene lookup returns CDR1 SGHNT and CDR2 YYREEE (reference sequence). The V gene is TRBV5-4, the J gene TRBJ1-2, with TRBD1 as a possible D gene (6 bases). The clonotype was recovered from a human donor with HPV-associated anogenital cancer. The material was blood, obtained from a patient who underwent chemoradiotherapy. CDR3 sequence: CASSRIDRNYGYTF. The CDR3 DNA sequence: TGTGCCAGCAGCCGCATAGACAGGAACTATGGCTACACCTTC.